This entry lists 30 T cell receptor beta chains sequenced from one sample in a study of OX40 agonist ivuxolimab in advanced cancers. The protocol used for the library was the immunoSEQ multiplex PCR assay. In its TCRdb copy, this immuneACCESS table keeps in-frame sequences only and misses some clones. Where compared with another copy, unresolved V genes explain less than half of these, and the others have no known cause. Recorded for this sample are some 95,000 clones; roughly 88% of them occurred a single time. Clones ranked in the top ten supply 3% to 4% of the sample. The starting material was CD4+ or CD8+ T cells sorted from blood, obtained in a trial of the OX40 agonist ivuxolimab. The receptors stem from an adult with an advanced solid tumor such as melanoma, head and neck, liver or kidney cancer.

This chain joins TRBV7-9 and TRBJ2-1; TRBD2 agrees at 7 bases. CDR3 length: 14 residues. After removal of 5 bases from V and 9 bases from J, the junction contained 10 bases not matched to a gene. The germline CDR1 and CDR2 sequences are SEHNR and FQNEAQ (reference sequence). CDR3 loop: CASSHAGVMAEQFF. CDR3 coding DNA: TGTGCCAGCAGCCACGCGGGAGTAATGGCTGAGCAGTTCTTC.

This clone appeared once. This chain links TRBV7-9 with TRBJ2-7; 7 nucleotides agree with TRBD2. The V gene's germline CDR1 is SEHNR and CDR2 FQNEAQ (reference sequence). The trim removed 10 bases at V and 2 bases at J, leaving 8 bases unmatched. This CDR3 is 13 amino acids long. CDR3 nucleotide sequence: TGTGCCACCGCTAGCGGAAGAGCCTACGAGCAGTACTTC. Protein sequence: CATASGRAYEQYF.

The chain has TRBV7-9 and TRBJ2-5; possibly TRBD2 for D (5 bases). This CDR3 has 18 amino acids. CDR1 SEHNR and CDR2 FQNEAQ come from the germline V gene (reference sequence). V lost 1 base, J lost 5 bases, and 23 bases lay in between. This CDR3 reads CASSLGRGSWKKGETQYF. The CDR3 coding sequence is TGTGCCAGCAGCTTAGGGCGTGGGAGCTGGAAGAAAGGGGAGACCCAGTACTTC.

The gene calls are TRBV30 and TRBJ1-1; perhaps TRBD1 as D (6 bases). The CDR3 sequence is 14 residues long. Trimming cost V 0 bases and J 3 bases, with 11 bases left between them. Germline loops: CDR1 GTSNPN, CDR2 SVGIG (reference sequence). CDR3 protein: CAWSVRGGDTEAFF. CDR3 DNA: TGTGCCTGGAGTGTAAGAGGGGGGGACACTGAAGCTTTCTTT.

The rearrangement links TRBV7-8 to TRBJ2-3, with D hard to call. CDR3 length equals 15 residues. Trimming removed 2 bases from V and 2 bases from J, with 11 bases in between. Looked up from germline, CDR1 is SGHVS and CDR2 is FQNEAQ. DNA for the CDR3: TGTGCCAGCAGCTTAAAGGGTGCTACCACAGATACGCAGTATTTT. Translating gives CASSLKGATTDTQYF. The whole variable domain, filled in from reference TRBV7-8 and TRBJ2-3, reads GAGVSQSPRYKVAKRGQDVALRCDPISGHVSLFWYQQALGQGPEFLTYFQNEAQLDKSGLPSDRFFAERPEGSVSTLKIQRTQQEDSAVYLCASSLKGATTDTQYFGPGTRLTVL.

The J gene is TRBJ1-6, the V gene TRBV15; D might be TRBD1 (5 bases). The CDR3 is made up of 15 amino acids. Trimming pared 0 bases from V and 9 bases from J, leaving 12 bases between. The germline CDR1 and CDR2 sequences are LNHNV and YYDKDF (reference sequence). The CDR3 DNA is TGTGCCACCAGCAGAGATATCCAGGGCCGTTCACCCCTCCACTTT. Its translation: CATSRDIQGRSPLHF.

V gene TRBV6-7 combines with J gene TRBJ1-1, with D unclear. TRBV6-7 is an ORF; its function is uncertain. Trimming took off 6 bases at V and 5 bases at J, with 7 bases between the two ends. The CDR3 sequence is 11 residues long. CDR3 nucleotide sequence: TGTGCCAGCAGAGCGAGTACTGAAGCTTTCTTT. Encoded protein: CASRASTEAFF.

The chain is built from TRBV9 and TRBJ2-2; D unresolved. This CDR3 has 14 residues. Germline V lookup: CDR1 SGDLS, CDR2 YYNGEE. V dropped 0 bases and J dropped 3 bases, with 6 bases sitting between them. The CDR3 nucleotides are TGTGCCAGCAGCGTAGATGTATACACCGGGGAGCTGTTTTTT. Its protein product is CASSVDVYTGELFF.

V and J are TRBV28 and TRBJ1-2; D is possibly TRBD1 (6 bases). CDR1 and CDR2 from the germline V gene are MDHEN and SYDVKM. CDR3 size: 14 residues. The V end was cut by 2 bases, the J end by 5 bases, with 12 bases between. The CDR3: CASSLAGTNYGYTF. In DNA, the CDR3 is TGTGCCAGCAGTTTAGCCGGGACAAATTATGGCTACACCTTC.

The gene calls are TRBV28 and TRBJ2-7; tentative D call: TRBD2 (5 bases). CDR1 and CDR2 from the germline V gene are MDHEN and SYDVKM. CDR3 length: 15 residues. V lost 10 bases and J 2 bases, leaving 21 bases between the germline ends. Here the CDR3 DNA reads TGTGCCACCACAGACTCCAGGACTGGGCCCTACGAGCAGTACTTC. Translating it yields CATTDSRTGPYEQYF.

A single count supports this clone. This chain links TRBV13 with TRBJ2-7, with D hard to call. The V gene lost 3 bases and the J gene lost 1 base, with 7 bases spanning the gap. This CDR3 is 13 amino acids long. Germline lookup yields CDR1 PRHDT and CDR2 FYEKMQ (reference sequence). The CDR3 protein is CASSFADSYEQYF. CDR3 DNA sequence: TGTGCCAGCAGCTTTGCAGATTCCTACGAGCAGTACTTC.

Regarding this clone: One junction end disagrees with the germline gene, perhaps due to a read error. The chain uses TRBV7-7 and TRBJ2-1, with unresolved D. This CDR3 spans 13 amino acids. The germline CDR1 and CDR2 sequences are SSHAT and FNYEAQ (reference sequence). The CDR3 bases are TGTGCTAGCAGACCCATAGGGAATGATGAGCAGTTCTTC. The encoded protein is CASRPIGNDEQFF.

This clone has more than one count but fewer than ten. The V and J genes are TRBV30 and TRBJ1-1; no clear D gene. Germline assignment: CDR1 GTSNPN and CDR2 SVGIG (reference sequence). Trimming took off 0 bases at V and 3 bases at J, with 5 bases between the two ends. The CDR3 runs 12 residues. The CDR3 sequence: CAWSVWDTEAFF. CDR3 in DNA: TGTGCCTGGAGTGTATGGGACACTGAAGCTTTCTTT. The entire variable domain, with the rest obtained from reference TRBV30 and TRBJ1-1, is as follows: SQTIHQWPATLVQPVGSPLSLECTVEGTSNPNLYWYRQAAGRGLQLLFYSVGIGQISSEVPQNLSASRPQDRQFILSSKKLLLSDSGFYLCAWSVWDTEAFFGQGTRLTVV.

The table lists this clone with a count of one. The chain carries TRBV23-1 and TRBJ2-6; no clear D gene. TRBV23-1 is an open reading frame, and its role is uncertain. This CDR3 spans 16 amino acids. Deletions cut 1 base from V and 0 bases from J, with 7 bases between. CDR3: CASSQYWGSGANVLTF. The CDR3 DNA follows: TGCGCCAGCAGTCAATACTGGGGCTCTGGGGCCAACGTCCTGACTTTC.

This clone was recorded a few times. V gene TRBV11-2 combines with J gene TRBJ2-1, with TRBD2 matching 9 bases. From germline, CDR1 is SGHAT and CDR2 FQNNGV. V dropped 3 bases and J dropped 1; count of bases not matched to a gene: 13. This CDR3 has 19 amino acids. CDR3 in DNA: TGTGCCAGCAGCTTGATTAGCGGGAGTTTGAGTCGGTCCTACAATGAGCAGTTCTTC. It translates to CASSLISGSLSRSYNEQFF.

The CDR3 loop is CASSLEGWTEYYGYTF. The CDR3 DNA reads as TGTGCCAGCAGTTTAGAGGGGTGGACGGAATACTATGGCTACACCTTC. The chain has TRBV28 and TRBJ1-2; D is possibly TRBD1 (5 bases). CDR3 length: 16 amino acids. CDR1 and CDR2 from the germline V gene are MDHEN and SYDVKM. The V and J ends lost 2 bases and 3 bases respectively, with 16 bases between them.

This clone appeared once. The chain employs TRBV2 and TRBJ2-7; D is unclear. Germline loops: CDR1 SNHLY, CDR2 FYNNEI. Trimming pared 7 bases from V and 4 bases from J, leaving 17 bases between. This CDR3 is 14 amino acids long. The CDR3 DNA sequence: TGTGCCAGCAAACCGCGACCTTACCAATACGAGCAGTACTTC. It encodes CASKPRPYQYEQYF.

The gene calls are TRBV7-9 and TRBJ2-3, with D possibly being TRBD1 (6 bases). V was cut by 8 bases and J by 4 bases, with 22 bases left in between. The CDR3 is 16 amino acids. In germline, CDR1 is SEHNR, CDR2 FQNEAQ (reference sequence). The chain's CDR3 is CASHASGDRHADTQYF. The CDR3 bases are TGTGCCAGCCACGCATCCGGTGACAGGCACGCAGATACGCAGTATTTT. Using reference TRBV7-9 and TRBJ2-3 for the parts outside the CDR3, the full variable domain is DTGVSQNPRHKITKRGQNVTFRCDPISEHNRLYWYRQTLGQGPEFLTYFQNEAQLEKSRLLSDRFSAERPKGSFSTLEIQRTEQGDSAMYLCASHASGDRHADTQYFGPGTRLTVL.

The rearrangement joins TRBV7-2 to TRBJ1-1, with D hard to call. The CDR3 loop spans 12 amino acids. Germline CDR1 reads SGHTA; CDR2 reads FQGNSA. V lost 11 bases and J 1 base, leaving 11 bases between the germline ends. As DNA, the CDR3 is TGTGCCGGTTCAGGCAAGAACACTGAAGCTTTCTTT. This translates into CAGSGKNTEAFF.

V gene TRBV2 combines with J gene TRBJ1-3; D is undetermined. In germline, CDR1 is SNHLY, CDR2 FYNNEI. Trimming cost V 1 base and J 8 bases, with 3 bases left between them. The CDR3 is 11 residues long. In DNA form, the CDR3 reads TGTGCCAGCAGTGAAGTGGACACCATATATTTT. Translating gives CASSEVDTIYF.

V is TRBV10-3 and J is TRBJ2-2; 8 bases match TRBD2. The germline gives CDR1 ENHRY, CDR2 SYGVKD. With V trimmed by 6 bases and J by 0 bases, 6 bases remained unmatched. The CDR3 spans 16 residues. The CDR3 sequence is CAIRAVAGTNTGELFF. In DNA, the CDR3 is TGTGCCATCAGGGCCGTAGCGGGGACGAACACCGGGGAGCTGTTTTTT.

The rearrangement joins TRBV27 to TRBJ2-7, with D tentatively TRBD2 (6 bases). CDR1 and CDR2 (germline): MNHEY, SMNVEV (reference sequence). The V end was cut by 5 bases, the J end by 0 bases, with 11 bases between. The CDR3 is 14 amino acids. CDR3 sequence (DNA): TGTGCCAGCAGTCCCCGGCGGGACTCCTACGAGCAGTACTTC. Its protein is CASSPRRDSYEQYF.

The rearrangement links TRBV6-5 to TRBJ2-7; TRBD1 matches 10 bases. With 7 bases clipped from V and 7 bases from J, the junction kept 10 bases outside the gene matches. CDR3 length: 14 residues. Germline V gene data show CDR1 as MNHEY and CDR2 as SVGAGI. CDR3 sequence: CASTTETGGGEQYF. The CDR3 nucleotides read TGTGCCAGCACGACCGAGACAGGGGGCGGGGAGCAGTACTTC.

Note on this clone: Its ends do not fully match the called genes, so a read error is possible. Distinct nucleotide sequences in the sample also encode this CDR3. The chain employs TRBV5-1 and TRBJ2-7; 10 bases are shared with TRBD2. The germline CDR1 and CDR2 sequences are SGHRS and YFSETQ. The CDR3 length is 16 residues. The CDR3 DNA follows: TGCGCTAGCAGCTTGGGAATAGCGGGAGGCTTGTACGAGCAGTACTTC. Amino acids: CASSLGIAGGLYEQYF. Complete variable domain (other parts from reference TRBV5-1 and TRBJ2-7): KAGVTQTPRYLIKTRGQQVTLSCSPISGHRSVSWYQQTPGQGLQFLFEYFSETQRNKGNFPGRFSGRQFSNSRSEMNVSTLELGDSALYLCASSLGIAGGLYEQYFGPGTRLTVT.

In this sample, this clone turned up a few times. The chain carries TRBV5-1 and TRBJ2-3; 8 nucleotides line up with TRBD2. The germline gives CDR1 SGHRS, CDR2 YFSETQ. The CDR3 extends over 16 amino acids. The V gene end was trimmed by 2 bases and the J gene end by 1 base; junction bases not matched to a gene: 6. The CDR3 reads CASSFNGRGGTDTQYF. The CDR3 nucleotides read TGCGCCAGCAGCTTTAACGGGAGGGGTGGCACAGATACGCAGTATTTT.

This clone was counted once. This chain uses TRBV6-1 with TRBJ1-1; a weak D match, TRBD1 (5 bases). Germline CDR1 reads MNHNS; CDR2 reads SASEGT. CDR3 length: 11 amino acids. V gave up 10 bases and J gave up 6 bases, with 12 bases separating them. In DNA form, the CDR3 reads TGTGCCACCCACCGGGGGGCTGAAGCTTTCTTT. Residues: CATHRGAEAFF.

This clone was picked up a small number of times. V gene TRBV6-5 combines with J gene TRBJ1-3, with D possibly being TRBD1 (6 bases). Germline V gene data show CDR1 as MNHEY and CDR2 as SVGAGI. The CDR3 runs 15 residues. V was trimmed by 5 bases and J by 0 bases, leaving 11 bases between them. The CDR3 region is CASSQLTGSGNTIYF. The CDR3 DNA is TGTGCCAGCAGTCAGCTGACAGGCTCTGGAAACACCATATATTTT.

V gene TRBV25-1 combines with J gene TRBJ2-7; 7 positions agree with TRBD2. Per the germline V gene, CDR1 is MGHDK and CDR2 is SYGVNS. The CDR3 is 16 residues long. V dropped 2 bases and J dropped 6; count of bases not matched to a gene: 13. The CDR3 is CASSEINGELASEQYF. The CDR3 bases are TGTGCCAGCAGTGAAATTAACGGGGAACTAGCGAGCGAGCAGTACTTC.

The rearrangement uses TRBV5-6 and TRBJ2-7; 8 nucleotides align to TRBD1. The CDR3 runs 14 residues. Germline lookup yields CDR1 SGHDT and CDR2 YYEEEE. V lost 5 bases, J lost 3 bases, and 7 bases stayed unmatched. CDR3 sequence reads: CASRYGQGRYEQYF. In DNA form, the CDR3 reads TGTGCCAGCAGATACGGACAGGGCCGCTACGAGCAGTACTTC. The whole variable domain, remainder taken from reference TRBV5-6 and TRBJ2-7, is DAGVTQSPTHLIKTRGQQVTLRCSPKSGHDTVSWYQQALGQGPQFIFQYYEEEERQRGNFPDRFSGHQFPNYSSELNVNALLLGDSALYLCASRYGQGRYEQYFGPGTRLTVT.

The V gene is TRBV2, the J gene TRBJ1-1, with 7 nucleotides matching TRBD1. Germline lookup yields CDR1 SNHLY and CDR2 FYNNEI. The CDR3 loop spans 17 amino acids. The V and J ends lost 2 bases and 0 bases, in that order; junction bases with no gene match: 9. The CDR3 DNA follows: TGTGCCAGCAGTGAAAGCCCGTCGACAGGGTTGAACACTGAAGCTTTCTTT. Its translation is CASSESPSTGLNTEAFF.